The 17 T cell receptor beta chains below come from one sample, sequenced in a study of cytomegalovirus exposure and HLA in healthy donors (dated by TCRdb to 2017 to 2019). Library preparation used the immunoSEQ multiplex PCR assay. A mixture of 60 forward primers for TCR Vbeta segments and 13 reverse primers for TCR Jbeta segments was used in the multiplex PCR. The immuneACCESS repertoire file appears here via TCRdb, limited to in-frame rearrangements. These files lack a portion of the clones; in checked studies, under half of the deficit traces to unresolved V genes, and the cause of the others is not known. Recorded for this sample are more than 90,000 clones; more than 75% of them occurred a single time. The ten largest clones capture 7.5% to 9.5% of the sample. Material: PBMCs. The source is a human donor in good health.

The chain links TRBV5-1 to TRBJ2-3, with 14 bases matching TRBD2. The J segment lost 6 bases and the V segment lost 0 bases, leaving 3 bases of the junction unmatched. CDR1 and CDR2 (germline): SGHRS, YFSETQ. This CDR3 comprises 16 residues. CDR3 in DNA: TGCGCCAGCAGCTTGGTGACTAGCGGGGGGGCGGATACGCAGTATTTT. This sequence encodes CASSLVTSGGADTQYF.

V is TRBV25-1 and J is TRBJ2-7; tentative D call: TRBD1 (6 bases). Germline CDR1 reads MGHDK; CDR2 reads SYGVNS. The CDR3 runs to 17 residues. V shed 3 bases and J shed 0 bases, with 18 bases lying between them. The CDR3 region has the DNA TGTGCCAGCAGTGATATACAGGGACCAAGCCCCTCCTACGAGCAGTACTTC. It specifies CASSDIQGPSPSYEQYF.

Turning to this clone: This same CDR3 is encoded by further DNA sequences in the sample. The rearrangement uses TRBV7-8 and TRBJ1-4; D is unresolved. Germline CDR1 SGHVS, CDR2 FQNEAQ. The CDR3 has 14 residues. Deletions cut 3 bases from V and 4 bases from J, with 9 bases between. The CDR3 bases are TGTGCCAGCAGCTTGAACGGAGTTAATGAAAAACTGTTTTTT. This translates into CASSLNGVNEKLFF.

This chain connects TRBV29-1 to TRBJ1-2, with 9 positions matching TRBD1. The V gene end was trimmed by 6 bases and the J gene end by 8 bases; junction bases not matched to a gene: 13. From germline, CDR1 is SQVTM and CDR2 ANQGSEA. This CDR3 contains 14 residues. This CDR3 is CSVGGTGLSGGYTF. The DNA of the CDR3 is TGCAGCGTGGGGGGGACAGGGCTTTCTGGGGGCTACACCTTC.

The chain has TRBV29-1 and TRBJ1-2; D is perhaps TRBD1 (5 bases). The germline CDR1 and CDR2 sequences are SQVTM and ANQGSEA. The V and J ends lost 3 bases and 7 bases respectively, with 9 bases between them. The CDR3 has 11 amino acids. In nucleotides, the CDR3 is TGCAGCGTTGAGGGGCCTCCTGGCTACACCTTC. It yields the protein CSVEGPPGYTF.

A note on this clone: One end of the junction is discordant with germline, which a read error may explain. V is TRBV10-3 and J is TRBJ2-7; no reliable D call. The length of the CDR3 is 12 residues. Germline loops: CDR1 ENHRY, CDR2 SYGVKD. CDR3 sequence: CATSESAGDLYF. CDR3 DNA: TGTGCCACCAGTGAGTCCGCAGGCGACCTGTACTTC.

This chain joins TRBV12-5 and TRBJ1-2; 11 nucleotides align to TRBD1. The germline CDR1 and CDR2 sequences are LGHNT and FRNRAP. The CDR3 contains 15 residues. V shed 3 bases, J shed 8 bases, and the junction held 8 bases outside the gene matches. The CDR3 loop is CASGLGQGAASGYTF. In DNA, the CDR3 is TGTGCTAGTGGTTTAGGACAGGGGGCCGCCAGCGGCTACACCTTC. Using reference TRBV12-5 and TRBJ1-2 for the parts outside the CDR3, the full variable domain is DARVTQTPRHKVTEMGQEVTMRCQPILGHNTVFWYRQTMMQGLELLAYFRNRAPLDDSGMPKDRFSAEMPDATLATLKIQPSEPRDSAVYFCASGLGQGAASGYTFGSGTRLTVV.

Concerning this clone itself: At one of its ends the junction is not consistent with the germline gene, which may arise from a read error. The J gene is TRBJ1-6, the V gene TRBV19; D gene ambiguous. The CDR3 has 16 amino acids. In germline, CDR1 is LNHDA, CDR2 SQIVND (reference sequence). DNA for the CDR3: TGTGCCAGTAGAATAGCAGGAAGCTCCTATAATTCACCCCTCCACTTT. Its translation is CASRIAGSSYNSPLHF.

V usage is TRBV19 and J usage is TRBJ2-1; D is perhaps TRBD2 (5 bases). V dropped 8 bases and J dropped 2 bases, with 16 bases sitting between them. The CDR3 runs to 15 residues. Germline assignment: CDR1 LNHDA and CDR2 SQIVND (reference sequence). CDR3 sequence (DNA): TGTGCCAGTCAGACCTACGGGAACACCTACAATGAGCAGTTCTTC. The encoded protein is CASQTYGNTYNEQFF.

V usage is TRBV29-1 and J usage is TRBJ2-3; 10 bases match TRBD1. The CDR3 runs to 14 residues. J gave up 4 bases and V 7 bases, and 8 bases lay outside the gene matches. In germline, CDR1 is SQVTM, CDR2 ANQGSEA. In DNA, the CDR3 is TGCAGCGGAAGGGGGACAGGGGTCCCAGATACGCAGTATTTT. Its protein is CSGRGTGVPDTQYF.

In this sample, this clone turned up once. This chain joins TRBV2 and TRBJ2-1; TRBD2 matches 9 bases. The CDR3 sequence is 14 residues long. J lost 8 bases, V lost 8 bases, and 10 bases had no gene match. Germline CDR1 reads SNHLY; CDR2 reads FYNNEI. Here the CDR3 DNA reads TGTGCCAGCCGCGGGAGGGGGGGGGATGATGAGCAGTTCTTC. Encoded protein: CASRGRGGDDEQFF.

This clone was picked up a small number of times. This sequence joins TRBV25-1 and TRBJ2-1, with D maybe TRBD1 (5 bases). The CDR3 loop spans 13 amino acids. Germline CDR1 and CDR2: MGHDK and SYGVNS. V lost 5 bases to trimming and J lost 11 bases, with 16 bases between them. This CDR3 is CASSYPSGWQQFF. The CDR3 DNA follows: TGTGCCAGCAGTTACCCATCAGGGTGGCAGCAGTTCTTC.

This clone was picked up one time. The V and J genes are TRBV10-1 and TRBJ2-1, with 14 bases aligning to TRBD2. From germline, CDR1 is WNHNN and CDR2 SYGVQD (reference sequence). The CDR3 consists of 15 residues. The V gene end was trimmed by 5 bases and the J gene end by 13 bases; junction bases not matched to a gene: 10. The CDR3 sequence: CASSTGTSGGRIQFF. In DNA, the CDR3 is TGCGCCAGCAGTACCGGGACTAGCGGGGGCAGGATCCAGTTCTTC.

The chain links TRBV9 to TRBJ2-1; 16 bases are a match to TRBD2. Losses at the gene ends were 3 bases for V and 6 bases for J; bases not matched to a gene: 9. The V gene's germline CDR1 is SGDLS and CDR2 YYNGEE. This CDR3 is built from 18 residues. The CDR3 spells CASSAGLAGGRSGNEQFF. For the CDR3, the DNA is TGTGCCAGCAGCGCGGGACTAGCGGGGGGGCGCAGTGGCAATGAGCAGTTCTTC.

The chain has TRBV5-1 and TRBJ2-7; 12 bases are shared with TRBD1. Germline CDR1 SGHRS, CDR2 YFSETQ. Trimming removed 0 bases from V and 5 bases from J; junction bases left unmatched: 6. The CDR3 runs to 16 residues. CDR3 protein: CASSLAMGQGAHEQYF. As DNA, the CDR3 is TGCGCCAGCAGCTTGGCCATGGGACAGGGGGCCCACGAGCAGTACTTC.

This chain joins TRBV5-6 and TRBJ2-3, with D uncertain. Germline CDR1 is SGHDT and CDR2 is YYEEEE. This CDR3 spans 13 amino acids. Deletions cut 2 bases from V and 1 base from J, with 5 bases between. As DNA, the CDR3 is TGTGCCAGCAGCTTCCGGGGCACAGATACGCAGTATTTT. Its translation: CASSFRGTDTQYF.

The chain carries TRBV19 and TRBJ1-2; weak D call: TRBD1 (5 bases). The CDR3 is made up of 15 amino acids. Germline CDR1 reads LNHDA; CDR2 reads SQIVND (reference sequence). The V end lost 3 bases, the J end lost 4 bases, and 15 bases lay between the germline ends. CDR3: CASSIAMDKIYGYTF. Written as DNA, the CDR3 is TGTGCCAGTAGTATCGCCATGGACAAGATCTATGGCTACACCTTC. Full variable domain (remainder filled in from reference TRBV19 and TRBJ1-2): DGGITQSPKYLFRKEGQNVTLSCEQNLNHDAMYWYRQDPGQGLRLIYYSQIVNDFQKGDIAEGYSVSREKKESFPLTVTSAQKNPTAFYLCASSIAMDKIYGYTFGSGTRLTVV.